The T cell receptor beta chain under discussion was sequenced for a study of blood T cell repertoires in COVID-19. Study background: Samples of COVID-19 (acute and convalescent) were obtained from the United States, Italy and Spain.

The CDR3 consists of 15 residues. Germline-derived CDR1 and CDR2 are LNHDA and SQIVND (reference sequence). Trimming stripped 5 bases from V and 7 bases from J, with 18 bases between. Clones were sequenced by immunoSEQ multiplex PCR, and TCRdb holds only the in-frame ones, with some missing. The table lists some 300,000 clones, less than 90% of them singletons. Enrolled during active infection, Seattle patients were then followed longitudinally. The rearrangement joins TRBV19 to TRBJ2-1, with a possible D match to TRBD2 (6 bases). This clonotype was sampled from a woman between 65 and 79 years old with COVID-19, enrolled during active disease. The sequencing input was peripheral blood. The CDR3 region is CASSSAGYQGNEQFF. As DNA, the CDR3 is TGTGCCAGTAGTTCTGCGGGGTACCAAGGGAATGAGCAGTTCTTC.